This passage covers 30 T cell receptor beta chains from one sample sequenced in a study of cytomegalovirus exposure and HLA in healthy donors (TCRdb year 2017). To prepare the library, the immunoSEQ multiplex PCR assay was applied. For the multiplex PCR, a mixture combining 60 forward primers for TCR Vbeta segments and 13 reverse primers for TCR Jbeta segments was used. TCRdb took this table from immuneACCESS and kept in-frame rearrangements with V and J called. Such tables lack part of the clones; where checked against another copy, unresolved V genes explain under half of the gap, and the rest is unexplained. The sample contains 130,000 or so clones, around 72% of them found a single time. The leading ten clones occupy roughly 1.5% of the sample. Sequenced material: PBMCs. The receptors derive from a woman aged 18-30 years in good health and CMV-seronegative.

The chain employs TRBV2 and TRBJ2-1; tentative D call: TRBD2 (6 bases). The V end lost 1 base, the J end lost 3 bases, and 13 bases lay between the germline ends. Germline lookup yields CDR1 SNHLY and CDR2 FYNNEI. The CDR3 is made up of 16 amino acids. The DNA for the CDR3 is TGTGCCAGCAGTGAAGTTGGAGGGAGTGGCTACAATGAGCAGTTCTTC. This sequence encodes CASSEVGGSGYNEQFF.

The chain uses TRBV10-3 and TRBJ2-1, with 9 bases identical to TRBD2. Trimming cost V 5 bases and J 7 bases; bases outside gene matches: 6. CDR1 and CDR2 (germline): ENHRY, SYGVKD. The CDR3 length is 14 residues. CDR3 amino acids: CAISPGLATNEQFF. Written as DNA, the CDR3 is TGTGCCATCAGTCCGGGACTAGCAACGAATGAGCAGTTCTTC.

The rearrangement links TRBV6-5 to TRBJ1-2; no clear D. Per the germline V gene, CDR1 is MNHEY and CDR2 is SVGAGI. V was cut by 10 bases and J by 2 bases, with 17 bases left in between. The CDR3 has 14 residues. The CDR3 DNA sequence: TGTGCCACCCTCGGAGGACGGCGGAACTATGGCTACACCTTC. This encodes CATLGGRRNYGYTF.

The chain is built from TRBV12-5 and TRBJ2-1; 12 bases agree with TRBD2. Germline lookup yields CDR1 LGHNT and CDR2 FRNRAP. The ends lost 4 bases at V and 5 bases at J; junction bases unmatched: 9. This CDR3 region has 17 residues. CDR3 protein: CASGWDTLAGGHNEQFF. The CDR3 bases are TGTGCTAGTGGTTGGGACACACTAGCGGGAGGACACAATGAGCAGTTCTTC. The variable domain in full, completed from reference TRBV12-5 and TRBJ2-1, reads DARVTQTPRHKVTEMGQEVTMRCQPILGHNTVFWYRQTMMQGLELLAYFRNRAPLDDSGMPKDRFSAEMPDATLATLKIQPSEPRDSAVYFCASGWDTLAGGHNEQFFGPGTRLTVL.

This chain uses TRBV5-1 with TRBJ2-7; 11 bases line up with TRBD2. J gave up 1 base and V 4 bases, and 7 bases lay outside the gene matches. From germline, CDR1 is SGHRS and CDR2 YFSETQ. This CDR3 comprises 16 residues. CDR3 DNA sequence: TGCGCCAGCAGCCAGGATACTAGCGGGAGTTCCTACGAGCAGTACTTC. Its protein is CASSQDTSGSSYEQYF.

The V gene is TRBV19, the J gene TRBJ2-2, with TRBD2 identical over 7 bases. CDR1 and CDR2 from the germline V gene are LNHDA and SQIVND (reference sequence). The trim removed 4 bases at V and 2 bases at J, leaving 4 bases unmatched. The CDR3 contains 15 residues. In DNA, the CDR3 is TGTGCCAGTAGTACCTCTAGCGGAAACACCGGGGAGCTGTTTTTT. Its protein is CASSTSSGNTGELFF.

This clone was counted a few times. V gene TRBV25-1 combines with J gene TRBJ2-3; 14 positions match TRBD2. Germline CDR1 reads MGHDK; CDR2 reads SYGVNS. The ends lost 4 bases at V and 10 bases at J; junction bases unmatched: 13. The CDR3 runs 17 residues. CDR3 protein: CASSVNARGLAGVAQYF. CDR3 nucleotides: TGTGCCAGCAGTGTTAATGCCCGGGGACTAGCGGGAGTGGCGCAGTATTTT.

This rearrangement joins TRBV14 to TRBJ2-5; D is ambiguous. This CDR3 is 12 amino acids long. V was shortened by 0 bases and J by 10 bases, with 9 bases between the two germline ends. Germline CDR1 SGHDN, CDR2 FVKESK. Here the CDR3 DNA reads TGTGCCAGCAGCCAAGATGTGCGTGGCCAGTACTTC. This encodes CASSQDVRGQYF.

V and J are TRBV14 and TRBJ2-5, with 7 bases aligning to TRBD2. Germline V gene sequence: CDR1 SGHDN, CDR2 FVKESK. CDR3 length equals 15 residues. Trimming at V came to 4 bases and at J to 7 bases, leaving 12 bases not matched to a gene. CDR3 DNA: TGTGCCAGCAGCCTGGGCGGGAGTGGAGCCGGGACCCAGTACTTC. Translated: CASSLGGSGAGTQYF.

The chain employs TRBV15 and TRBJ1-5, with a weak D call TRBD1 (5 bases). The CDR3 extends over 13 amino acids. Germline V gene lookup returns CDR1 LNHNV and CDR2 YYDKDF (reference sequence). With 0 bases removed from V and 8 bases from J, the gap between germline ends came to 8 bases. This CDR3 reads CATSREGLEPQHF. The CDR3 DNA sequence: TGTGCCACCAGCAGAGAGGGACTTGAGCCCCAGCATTTT. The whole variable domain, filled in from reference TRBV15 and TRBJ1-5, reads DAMVIQNPRYQVTQFGKPVTLSCSQTLNHNVMYWYQQKSSQAPKLLFHYYDKDFNNEADTPDNFQSRRPNTSFCFLDIRSPGLGDTAMYLCATSREGLEPQHFGDGTRLSIL.

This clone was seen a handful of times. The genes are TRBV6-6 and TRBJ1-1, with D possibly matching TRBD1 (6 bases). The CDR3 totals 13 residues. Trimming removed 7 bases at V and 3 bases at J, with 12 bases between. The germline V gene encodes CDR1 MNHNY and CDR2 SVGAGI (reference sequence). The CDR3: CASKNRADTEAFF. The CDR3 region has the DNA TGTGCCAGCAAAAACAGGGCGGACACTGAAGCTTTCTTT.

CDR3 residues: CASSLSLALRETQYF. In DNA, the CDR3 is TGTGCCAGCAGTTTATCACTAGCCCTGCGAGAGACCCAGTACTTC. The chain links TRBV27 to TRBJ2-5, with a tentative D call TRBD2 (6 bases). The CDR3 sequence is 15 residues long. Germline V gene sequence: CDR1 MNHEY, CDR2 SMNVEV (reference sequence). V shed 0 bases and J shed 4 bases, with 12 bases lying between them.

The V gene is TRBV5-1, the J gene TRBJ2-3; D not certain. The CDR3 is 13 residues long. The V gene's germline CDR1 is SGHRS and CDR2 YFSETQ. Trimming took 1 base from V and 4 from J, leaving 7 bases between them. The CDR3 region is CASSLYLADTQYF. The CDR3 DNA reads TGCGCCAGCAGCTTGTACTTAGCAGATACGCAGTATTTT.

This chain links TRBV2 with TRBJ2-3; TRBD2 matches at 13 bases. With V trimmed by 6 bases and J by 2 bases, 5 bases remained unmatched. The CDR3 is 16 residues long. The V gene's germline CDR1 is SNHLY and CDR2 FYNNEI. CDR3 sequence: CASRWTSGSATDTQYF. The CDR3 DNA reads TGTGCCAGCAGGTGGACTAGCGGGAGCGCCACAGATACGCAGTATTTT.

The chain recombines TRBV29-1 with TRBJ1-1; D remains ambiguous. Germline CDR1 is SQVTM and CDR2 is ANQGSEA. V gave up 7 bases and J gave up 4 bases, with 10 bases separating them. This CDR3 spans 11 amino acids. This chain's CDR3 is CSAHRATEAFF. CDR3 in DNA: TGCAGCGCCCACAGAGCCACTGAAGCTTTCTTT. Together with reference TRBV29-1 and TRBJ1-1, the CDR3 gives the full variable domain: SAVISQKPSRDICQRGTSLTIQCQVDSQVTMMFWYRQQPGQSLTLIATANQGSEATYESGFVIDKFPISRPNLTFSTLTVSNMSPEDSSIYLCSAHRATEAFFGQGTRLTVV.

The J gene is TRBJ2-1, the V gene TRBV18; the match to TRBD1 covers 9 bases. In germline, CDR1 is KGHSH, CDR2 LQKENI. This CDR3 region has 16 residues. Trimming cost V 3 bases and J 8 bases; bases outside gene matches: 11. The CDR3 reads CASSPDGTGYIDEQFF. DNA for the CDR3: TGTGCCAGCTCACCTGACGGGACAGGGTATATTGATGAGCAGTTCTTC. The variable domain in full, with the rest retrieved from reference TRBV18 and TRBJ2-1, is NAGVMQNPRHLVRRRGQEARLRCSPMKGHSHVYWYRQLPEEGLKFMVYLQKENIIDESGMPKERFSAEFPKEGPSILRIQQVVRGDSAAYFCASSPDGTGYIDEQFFGPGTRLTVL.

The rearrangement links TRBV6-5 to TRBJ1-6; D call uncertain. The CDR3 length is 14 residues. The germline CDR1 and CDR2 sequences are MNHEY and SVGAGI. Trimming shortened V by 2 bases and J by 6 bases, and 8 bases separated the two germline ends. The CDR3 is CASSYLEGNSPLHF. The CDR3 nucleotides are TGTGCCAGCAGTTACCTCGAGGGTAATTCACCCCTCCACTTT.

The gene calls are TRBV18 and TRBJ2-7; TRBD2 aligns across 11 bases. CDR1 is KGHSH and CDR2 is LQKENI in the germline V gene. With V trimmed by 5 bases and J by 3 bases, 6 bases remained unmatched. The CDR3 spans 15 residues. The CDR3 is CASSFGTSGIYEQYF. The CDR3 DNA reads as TGTGCCAGCTCATTCGGGACTAGCGGAATCTACGAGCAGTACTTC.

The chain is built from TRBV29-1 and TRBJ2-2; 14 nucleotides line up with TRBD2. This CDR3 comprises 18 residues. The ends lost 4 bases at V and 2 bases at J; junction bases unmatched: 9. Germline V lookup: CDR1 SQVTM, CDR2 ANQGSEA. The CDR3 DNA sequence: TGCAGCGTTGCGGGGGGACTAGCGGGAGCCGAAAACACCGGGGAGCTGTTTTTT. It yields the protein CSVAGGLAGAENTGELFF.

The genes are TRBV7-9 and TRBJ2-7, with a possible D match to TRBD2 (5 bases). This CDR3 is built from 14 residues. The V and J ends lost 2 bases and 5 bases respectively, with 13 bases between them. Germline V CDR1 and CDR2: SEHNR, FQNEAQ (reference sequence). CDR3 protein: CASSLPATTHEQYF. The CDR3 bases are TGTGCCAGCAGCTTACCGGCGACTACCCACGAGCAGTACTTC.

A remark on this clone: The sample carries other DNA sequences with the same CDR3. Here the CDR3 reads CASSVRTGMNTEAFF. The CDR3, as DNA: TGTGCCAGCAGCGTACGGACAGGAATGAACACTGAAGCTTTCTTT. J is TRBJ1-1 and V is TRBV9; 7 bases fit TRBD1. Germline-derived CDR1 and CDR2 are SGDLS and YYNGEE. The CDR3 totals 15 residues. The V segment lost 1 base and the J segment 0 bases; nucleotides outside the gene matches: 3.

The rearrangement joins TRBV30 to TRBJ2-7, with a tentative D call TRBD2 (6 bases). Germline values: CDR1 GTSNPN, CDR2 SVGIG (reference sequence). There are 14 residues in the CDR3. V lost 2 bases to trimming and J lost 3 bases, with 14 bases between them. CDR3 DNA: TGTGCCTGGAGTTTCGGGGGAAGGGACTACGAGCAGTACTTC. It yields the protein CAWSFGGRDYEQYF.

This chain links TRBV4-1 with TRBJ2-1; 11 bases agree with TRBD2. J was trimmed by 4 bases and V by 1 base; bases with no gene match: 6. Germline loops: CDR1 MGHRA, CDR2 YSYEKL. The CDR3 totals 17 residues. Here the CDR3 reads CASSQVDGTSGYNEQFF. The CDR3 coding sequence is TGCGCCAGCAGCCAAGTAGATGGGACTAGCGGATACAATGAGCAGTTCTTC.

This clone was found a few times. As DNA, the CDR3 is TGTGCCAGCAGCACTACCGGGATTAATGAAAAACTGTTTTTT. It yields the protein CASSTTGINEKLFF. The gene calls are TRBV13 and TRBJ1-4; no clear D. Trimming pared 5 bases from V and 4 bases from J, leaving 11 bases between. CDR3 length: 14 amino acids. The V gene's germline CDR1 is PRHDT and CDR2 FYEKMQ (reference sequence).

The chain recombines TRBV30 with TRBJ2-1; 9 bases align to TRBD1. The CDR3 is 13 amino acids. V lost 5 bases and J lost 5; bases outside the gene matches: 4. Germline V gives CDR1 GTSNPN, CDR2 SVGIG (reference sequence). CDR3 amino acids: CAWGGQGNNEQFF. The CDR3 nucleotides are TGTGCCTGGGGCGGACAGGGGAACAATGAGCAGTTCTTC.

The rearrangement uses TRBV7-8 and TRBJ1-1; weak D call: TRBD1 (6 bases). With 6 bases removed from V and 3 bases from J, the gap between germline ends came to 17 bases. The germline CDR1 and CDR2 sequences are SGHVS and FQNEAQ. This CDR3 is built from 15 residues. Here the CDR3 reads CASSPNRAWDTEAFF. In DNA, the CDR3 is TGTGCCAGCAGTCCCAACAGGGCCTGGGACACTGAAGCTTTCTTT.

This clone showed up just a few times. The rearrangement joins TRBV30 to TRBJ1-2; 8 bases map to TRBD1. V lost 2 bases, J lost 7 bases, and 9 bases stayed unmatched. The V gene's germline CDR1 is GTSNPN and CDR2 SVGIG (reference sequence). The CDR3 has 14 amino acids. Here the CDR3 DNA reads TGTGCCTGGAGTCAGGGCCAGGGGGCCGTTGGCTACACCTTC. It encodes CAWSQGQGAVGYTF.

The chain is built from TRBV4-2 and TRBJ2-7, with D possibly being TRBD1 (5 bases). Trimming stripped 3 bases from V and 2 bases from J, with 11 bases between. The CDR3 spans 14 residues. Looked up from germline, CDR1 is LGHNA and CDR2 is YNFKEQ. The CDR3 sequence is CASSQPKGAYEQYF. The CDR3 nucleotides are TGTGCCAGCAGCCAGCCTAAAGGGGCCTACGAGCAGTACTTC.

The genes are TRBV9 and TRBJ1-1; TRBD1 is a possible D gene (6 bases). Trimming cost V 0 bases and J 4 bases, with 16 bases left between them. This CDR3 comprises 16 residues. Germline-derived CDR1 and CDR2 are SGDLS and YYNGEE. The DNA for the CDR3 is TGTGCCAGCAGCGTAGAGGGAGGGGGAGGTTTCACTGAAGCTTTCTTT. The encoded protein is CASSVEGGGGFTEAFF.

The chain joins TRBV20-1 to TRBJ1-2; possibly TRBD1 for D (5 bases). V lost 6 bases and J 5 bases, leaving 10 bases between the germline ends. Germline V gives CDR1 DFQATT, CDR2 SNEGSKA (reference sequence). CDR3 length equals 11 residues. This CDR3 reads CSASGGYGYTF. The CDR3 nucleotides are TGCAGTGCCAGTGGGGGGTATGGCTACACCTTC.